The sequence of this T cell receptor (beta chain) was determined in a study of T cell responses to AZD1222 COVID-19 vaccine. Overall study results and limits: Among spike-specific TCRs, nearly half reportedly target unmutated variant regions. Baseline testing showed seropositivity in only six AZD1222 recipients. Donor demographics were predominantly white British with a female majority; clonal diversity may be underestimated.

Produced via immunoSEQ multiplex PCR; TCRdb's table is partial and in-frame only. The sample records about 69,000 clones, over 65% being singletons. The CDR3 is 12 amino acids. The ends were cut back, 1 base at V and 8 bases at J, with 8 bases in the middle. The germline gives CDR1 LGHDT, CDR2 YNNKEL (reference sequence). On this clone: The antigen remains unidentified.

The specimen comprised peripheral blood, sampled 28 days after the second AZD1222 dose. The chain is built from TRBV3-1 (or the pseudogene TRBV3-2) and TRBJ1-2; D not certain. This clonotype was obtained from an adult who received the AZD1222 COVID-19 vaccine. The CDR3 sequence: CASSQVIEGYTF. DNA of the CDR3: TGTGCCAGCAGCCAAGTGATTGAAGGCTACACCTTC.